The source of this T cell receptor beta chain is a study of cytomegalovirus exposure and HLA in healthy donors. 13 Jbeta primers and 60 Vbeta primers were used for the PCR. Sequencing used immunoSEQ multiplex PCR; TCRdb keeps in-frame clones, though not all of them. The table has 250,000 to 350,000 clones, 86% seen once. For this clone: Its antigen remains unidentified.

The CDR3 spans 16 residues. The germline CDR1 and CDR2 sequences are MNHEY and SVGAGI. Whole-study results and caveats: Testing in vitro showed a few CMV-associated chains specific for CMV antigens.

The chain joins TRBV6-5 to TRBJ2-5; 14 positions agree with TRBD2. The end of the DNA fits TRBJ2-7 better, so the J call may be wrong. The TCR comes from a man aged 35 to 55 in good health and CMV-seropositive. The sequenced sample was PBMCs. CDR3 residues: CASSYSGTSGSYEQYF. The CDR3 region has the DNA TGTGCCAGCAGTTACTCGGGGACTAGCGGGAGTTACGAGCAGTACTTC.